These T cell receptor beta chains were read from a single sample in a study of T-cell memory formation after mild COVID-19. TCRdb fed the 5' RACE reads into MiXCR, producing one record per CDR3 protein. The sample contains some 130,000 distinct CDR3 sequences, roughly 15% of which appear only once. The source material was PBMCs or a T cell subset sorted from them (not recorded which). These receptors came from an adult woman who had mild COVID-19 (a few samples of this study predate the infection). Cell type and time point are not known. The CDR3 runs from the conserved cysteine through the conserved F or W. The order of the fields is clone size, J gene, V gene, D gene, CDR3 protein, CDR3 DNA. The D gene is left open where the match is weak. Clone size, where shown, is once, few, many, or a class for clones that have expanded.

abundance: .
j_gene: TRBJ1-1
v_gene: TRBV7-9
d_gene: .
CDR3aa: CASTPGRPAQNTEAFF
CDR3nt: TGTGCCAGCACCCCCGGGCGGCCGGCGCAGAACACTGAAGCTTTCTTT

abundance: .
j_gene: TRBJ1-1
v_gene: TRBV6-2/TRBV6-3
d_gene: .
CDR3aa: CASSYRRPGDTEAFF
CDR3nt: TGTGCCAGCAGTTACAGAAGGCCCGGGGACACTGAAGCTTTCTTT

abundance: .
j_gene: TRBJ1-5
v_gene: TRBV20-1
d_gene: .
CDR3aa: CSAGGGWNQPQHF
CDR3nt: TGCAGTGCTGGAGGGGGGTGGAATCAGCCCCAGCATTTT

abundance: .
j_gene: TRBJ1-5
v_gene: TRBV4-1
d_gene: TRBD1
CDR3aa: CASSHELGPSGGPQHF
CDR3nt: TGCGCCAGCAGCCATGAGCTTGGACCGTCAGGGGGGCCCCAGCATTTT

abundance: few
j_gene: TRBJ2-7
v_gene: TRBV29-1
d_gene: .
CDR3aa: CSVRRGLSYEQYF
CDR3nt: TGCAGCGTTCGAAGGGGGTTATCCTACGAGCAGTACTTC

abundance: .
j_gene: TRBJ1-2
v_gene: TRBV6-2/TRBV6-3
d_gene: .
CDR3aa: CASATSHYGYTF
CDR3nt: TGTGCCAGCGCGACTTCTCACTATGGCTACACCTTC

abundance: .
j_gene: TRBJ2-7
v_gene: TRBV11-2
d_gene: .
CDR3aa: CASSLEAEQYF
CDR3nt: TGTGCCAGCAGCTTAGAAGCCGAGCAGTACTTC

abundance: few
j_gene: TRBJ2-1
v_gene: TRBV7-9
d_gene: .
CDR3aa: CASSQAGGRLWDEQFF
CDR3nt: TGTGCCAGCAGCCAGGCAGGAGGACGCTTATGGGATGAGCAGTTCTTC

abundance: .
j_gene: TRBJ2-1
v_gene: TRBV6-2/TRBV6-3
d_gene: TRBD2
CDR3aa: CASSRAGVPVGSYNEQFF
CDR3nt: TGTGCCAGCAGTCGAGCGGGAGTCCCGGTTGGCTCCTACAATGAGCAGTTCTTC

abundance: .
j_gene: TRBJ2-3
v_gene: TRBV4-2
d_gene: TRBD2
CDR3aa: CASSHSGDVDTQYF
CDR3nt: TGTGCCAGCAGTCATAGCGGGGATGTAGATACGCAGTATTTT

abundance: .
j_gene: TRBJ1-4
v_gene: TRBV7-9
d_gene: .
CDR3aa: CASTGGVNEKLFF
CDR3nt: TGTGCCAGTACAGGAGGGGTGAATGAAAAACTGTTTTTT

abundance: few
j_gene: TRBJ2-7
v_gene: TRBV7-3
d_gene: TRBD1
CDR3aa: CASSLGQANEQYF
CDR3nt: TGTGCCAGCAGCTTAGGACAGGCGAACGAGCAGTACTTC

abundance: .
j_gene: TRBJ1-1
v_gene: TRBV27
d_gene: .
CDR3aa: CASSSRRTAEAFF
CDR3nt: TGTGCCAGCAGTTCCCGAAGGACAGCTGAAGCTTTCTTT

abundance: few
j_gene: TRBJ2-2
v_gene: TRBV7-3
d_gene: .
CDR3aa: CASSREAGELFF
CDR3nt: TGTGCCAGCAGTCGAGAGGCCGGGGAGCTGTTTTTT

abundance: .
j_gene: TRBJ2-5
v_gene: TRBV12-3/TRBV12-4
d_gene: .
CDR3aa: CASSPGAGETQYF
CDR3nt: TGTGCCAGCAGCCCCGGGGCCGGAGAGACCCAGTACTTC

abundance: .
j_gene: TRBJ1-2
v_gene: TRBV18
d_gene: .
CDR3aa: CASSPTLAFVPNYGYTF
CDR3nt: TGTGCCAGCTCACCAACACTGGCGTTCGTCCCCAACTATGGCTACACCTTC

abundance: .
j_gene: TRBJ2-7
v_gene: TRBV5-1
d_gene: .
CDR3aa: CASSIAGLGSYEQYF
CDR3nt: TGCGCCAGCAGCATCGCTGGGCTGGGCTCCTACGAGCAGTACTTC

abundance: .
j_gene: TRBJ2-3
v_gene: TRBV12-5
d_gene: .
CDR3aa: CASGLSGSTDTQYF
CDR3nt: TGTGCTAGTGGTTTAAGCGGTAGCACAGATACGCAGTATTTT

abundance: .
j_gene: TRBJ2-5
v_gene: TRBV29-1
d_gene: TRBD2
CDR3aa: CSVEGIAGAYQETQYF
CDR3nt: TGCAGCGTTGAGGGAATAGCGGGGGCCTACCAAGAGACCCAGTACTTC

abundance: few
j_gene: TRBJ2-2
v_gene: TRBV7-9
d_gene: .
CDR3aa: CASSLDGGWTGELFF
CDR3nt: TGTGCCAGCAGCTTAGACGGGGGTTGGACCGGGGAGCTGTTTTTT

abundance: few
j_gene: TRBJ2-7
v_gene: TRBV23-1
d_gene: .
CDR3aa: CASSHSMGDDLYEQYF
CDR3nt: TGCGCCAGCAGTCATTCAATGGGGGACGATCTCTACGAGCAGTACTTC

abundance: .
j_gene: TRBJ2-7
v_gene: TRBV7-2
d_gene: .
CDR3aa: CASSLAGTQGHEQYF
CDR3nt: TGTGCCAGCAGCCTCGCCGGGACCCAAGGCCACGAGCAGTACTTC

abundance: few
j_gene: TRBJ1-5
v_gene: TRBV10-3
d_gene: .
CDR3aa: CAIGQKNQPQHF
CDR3nt: TGTGCCATCGGACAGAAAAATCAGCCCCAGCATTTT

abundance: few
j_gene: TRBJ1-1
v_gene: TRBV6-2/TRBV6-3
d_gene: .
CDR3aa: CASSYNAEAFF
CDR3nt: TGTGCCAGCAGTTACAATGCTGAAGCTTTCTTT

abundance: .
j_gene: TRBJ2-3
v_gene: TRBV6-5
d_gene: .
CDR3aa: CASSYPGGDTQYF
CDR3nt: TGTGCCAGCAGTTATCCCGGGGGCGATACGCAGTATTTT

abundance: many
j_gene: TRBJ2-3
v_gene: TRBV5-6
d_gene: TRBD2
CDR3aa: CASSHVAGFNTDTQYF
CDR3nt: TGTGCCAGCAGCCACGTAGCGGGATTTAACACAGATACGCAGTATTTT

abundance: few
j_gene: TRBJ1-2
v_gene: TRBV20-1
d_gene: .
CDR3aa: CSRRRGYGYTF
CDR3nt: TGCAGTCGTCGAAGGGGCTATGGCTACACCTTC

abundance: few
j_gene: TRBJ2-5
v_gene: TRBV5-4
d_gene: .
CDR3aa: CASSYILQGLQETQYF
CDR3nt: TGTGCCAGCAGCTACATCCTACAGGGACTCCAAGAGACCCAGTACTTC

abundance: .
j_gene: TRBJ1-1
v_gene: TRBV7-6
d_gene: .
CDR3aa: CASSSHASGVNTEAFF
CDR3nt: TGTGCCAGCAGCTCCCATGCCTCCGGGGTGAACACTGAAGCTTTCTTT

abundance: .
j_gene: TRBJ2-1
v_gene: TRBV9
d_gene: TRBD1
CDR3aa: CASSVEQGFPYNEQFF
CDR3nt: TGTGCCAGCAGCGTAGAACAGGGGTTTCCCTACAATGAGCAGTTCTTC

abundance: few
j_gene: TRBJ2-1
v_gene: TRBV3-1
d_gene: .
CDR3aa: CASSQSRQPQFF
CDR3nt: TGTGCCAGCAGCCAGTCCCGACAGCCACAGTTCTTC

abundance: few
j_gene: TRBJ2-3
v_gene: TRBV15
d_gene: .
CDR3aa: CATSREKAGGTDTQYF
CDR3nt: TGTGCCACCAGCAGAGAAAAAGCGGGTGGAACGGATACGCAGTATTTT

abundance: .
j_gene: TRBJ2-1
v_gene: TRBV12-5
d_gene: .
CDR3aa: CASGLVLAQANGEQFF
CDR3nt: TGTGCTAGTGGTTTGGTACTTGCGCAAGCAAACGGTGAGCAGTTCTTC

abundance: .
j_gene: TRBJ2-4
v_gene: TRBV6-5
d_gene: .
CDR3aa: CASKLGQWDIQYF
CDR3nt: TGTGCCAGCAAGCTGGGACAATGGGACATTCAGTACTTC

abundance: few
j_gene: TRBJ1-1
v_gene: TRBV7-9
d_gene: TRBD1
CDR3aa: CASSYQGEEAFF
CDR3nt: TGTGCCAGCAGCTACCAGGGGGAAGAAGCTTTCTTT